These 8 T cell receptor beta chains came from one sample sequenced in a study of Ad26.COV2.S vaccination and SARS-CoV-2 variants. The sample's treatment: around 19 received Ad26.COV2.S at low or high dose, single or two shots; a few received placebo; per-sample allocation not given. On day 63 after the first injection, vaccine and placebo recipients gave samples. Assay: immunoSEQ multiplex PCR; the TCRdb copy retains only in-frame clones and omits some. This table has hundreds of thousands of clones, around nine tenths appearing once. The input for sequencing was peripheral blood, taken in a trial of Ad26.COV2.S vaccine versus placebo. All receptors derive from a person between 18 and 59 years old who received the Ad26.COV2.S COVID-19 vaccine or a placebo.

Here the CDR3 DNA reads TGTGCCAGCAGTCCGAGGGGAGCGGGAGTTTACAATGAGCAGTTCTTC. Translated: CASSPRGAGVYNEQFF. The chain links TRBV7-9 to TRBJ2-1, with 8 nucleotides matching TRBD2. Germline V lookup: CDR1 SEHNR, CDR2 FQNEAQ (reference sequence). This CDR3 spans 16 amino acids. J lost 4 bases, V lost 6 bases, and 11 bases had no gene match.

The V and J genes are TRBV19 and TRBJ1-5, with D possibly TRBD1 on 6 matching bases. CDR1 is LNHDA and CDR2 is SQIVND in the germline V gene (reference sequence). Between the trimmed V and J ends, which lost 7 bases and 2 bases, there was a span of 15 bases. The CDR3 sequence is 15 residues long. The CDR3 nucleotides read TGTGCCAGTACCTTGGGGGGCAGTGGCAATCAGCCCCAGCATTTT. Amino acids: CASTLGGSGNQPQHF. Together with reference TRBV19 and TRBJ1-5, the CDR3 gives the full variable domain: DGGITQSPKYLFRKEGQNVTLSCEQNLNHDAMYWYRQDPGQGLRLIYYSQIVNDFQKGDIAEGYSVSREKKESFPLTVTSAQKNPTAFYLCASTLGGSGNQPQHFGDGTRLSIL.

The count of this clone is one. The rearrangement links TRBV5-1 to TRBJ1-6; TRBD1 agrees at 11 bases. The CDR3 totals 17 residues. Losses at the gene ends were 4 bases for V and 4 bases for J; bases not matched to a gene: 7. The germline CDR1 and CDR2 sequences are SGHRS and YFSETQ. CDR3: CASSHGQGADYNSPLHF. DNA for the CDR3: TGCGCCAGCAGCCATGGACAGGGGGCGGATTATAATTCACCCCTCCACTTT. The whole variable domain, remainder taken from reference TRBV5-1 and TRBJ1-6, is KAGVTQTPRYLIKTRGQQVTLSCSPISGHRSVSWYQQTPGQGLQFLFEYFSETQRNKGNFPGRFSGRQFSNSRSEMNVSTLELGDSALYLCASSHGQGADYNSPLHFGNGTRLTVT.

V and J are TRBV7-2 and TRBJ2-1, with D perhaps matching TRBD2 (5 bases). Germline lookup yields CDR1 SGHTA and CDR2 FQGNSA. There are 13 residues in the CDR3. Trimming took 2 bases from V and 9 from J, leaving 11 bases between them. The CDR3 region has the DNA TGTGCCAGCAGCTTAATAGTGGGAGTTGAGCAGTTCTTC. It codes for CASSLIVGVEQFF.

The CDR3: CAIRLAGADEQYF. CDR3 DNA: TGTGCCATCAGGTTAGCGGGAGCGGACGAGCAGTACTTC. V usage is TRBV10-3 and J usage is TRBJ2-7; 9 nucleotides line up with TRBD2. Germline trimming cut 6 bases from V and 5 bases from J; bases unmatched to any gene: 5. Germline V gene sequence: CDR1 ENHRY, CDR2 SYGVKD. The CDR3 consists of 13 residues.

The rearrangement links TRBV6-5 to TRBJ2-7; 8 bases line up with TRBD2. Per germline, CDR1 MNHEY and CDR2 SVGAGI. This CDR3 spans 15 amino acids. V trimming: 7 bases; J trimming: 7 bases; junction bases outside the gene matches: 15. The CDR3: CASTRVFISGGEQYF. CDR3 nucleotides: TGTGCCAGCACCCGGGTCTTCATCTCGGGGGGGGAGCAGTACTTC.

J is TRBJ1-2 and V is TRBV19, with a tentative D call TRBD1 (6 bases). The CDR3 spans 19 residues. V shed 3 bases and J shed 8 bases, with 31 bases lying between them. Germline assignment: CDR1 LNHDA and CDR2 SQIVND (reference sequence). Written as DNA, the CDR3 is TGTGCCAGTAGTATGGTGGCTTTGGTTACAAAAAACAGGGAAAGCGGCTACACCTTC. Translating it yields CASSMVALVTKNRESGYTF.

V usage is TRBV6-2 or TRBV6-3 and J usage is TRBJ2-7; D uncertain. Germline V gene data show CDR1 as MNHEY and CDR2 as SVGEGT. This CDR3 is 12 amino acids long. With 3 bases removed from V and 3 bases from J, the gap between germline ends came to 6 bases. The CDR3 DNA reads TGTGCCAGCAGTTATCTAGTCTACGAGCAGTACTTC. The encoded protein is CASSYLVYEQYF.